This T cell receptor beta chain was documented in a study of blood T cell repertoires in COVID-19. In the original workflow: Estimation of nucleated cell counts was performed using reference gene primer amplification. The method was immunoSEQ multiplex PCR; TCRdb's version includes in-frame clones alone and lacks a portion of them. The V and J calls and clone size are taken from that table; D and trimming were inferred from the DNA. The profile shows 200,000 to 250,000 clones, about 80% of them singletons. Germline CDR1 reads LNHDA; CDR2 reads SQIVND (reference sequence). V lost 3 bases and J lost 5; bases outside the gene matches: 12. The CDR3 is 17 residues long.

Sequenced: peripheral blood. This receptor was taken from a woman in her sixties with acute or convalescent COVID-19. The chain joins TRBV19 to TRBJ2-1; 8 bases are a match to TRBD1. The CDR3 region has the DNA TGTGCCAGTAGTATGGGGACAGGCCTTCCCTGGCACAATGAGCAGTTCTTC. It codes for CASSMGTGLPWHNEQFF.